The source of this TCR beta chain is a study of shared clonotypes between healthy human individuals. Regarding the study as a whole: Rarefaction exposed incomplete sorted-subset sequencing despite large depth.

V lost 8 bases and J lost 4; bases outside the gene matches: 3. This CDR3 has 13 residues. Germline loops: CDR1 SQVTM, CDR2 ANQGSEA. A word on this clone: The antigen is not known.

Naive CD8 cells comprised CD45RO-negative, CCR7-positively selected cells, excluding terminally differentiated effector memory CD45RA+ cells. The authors split each subset's genomic DNA evenly across several immunoSEQ plates. Replicate PCRs run on sorted subsets employed 200 ng DNA, 30,000 to 35,000 T cell genomes. Libraries were prepared by immunoSEQ multiplex PCR; TCRdb keeps only in-frame clonotypes and omits some of them. The data contain about 2 million clones, approximately 94% of them singletons. The source is a man between 18 and 35 years old in good health. The specimen sequenced was naive CD8+ T cells sorted from blood. The J gene is TRBJ2-3, the V gene TRBV29-1; TRBD2 agrees at 13 bases. The CDR3 DNA sequence: TGCAGCCTGGGACTAGCGGGATCAGATACGCAGTATTTT. This gives the protein CSLGLAGSDTQYF.